The T cell receptor (beta chain) described here comes from a study of cytomegalovirus exposure and HLA in healthy donors. The study's findings and limits: The study dropped some indistinguishable V segments, TRBV6-2 and TRBV6-3 among them. At a 0.05 false discovery rate, a later analysis found some 18,000 TCR beta sequences to be associated with HLA alleles.

On this clone: What it binds is unknown.

Germline V gives CDR1 SGHTS, CDR2 YDEGEE. CDR3 length: 13 amino acids. Trimming pared 0 bases from V and 2 bases from J, leaving 5 bases between. The PCR contained 60 Vbeta and 13 Jbeta primers. TCRdb's copy holds only in-frame clones and misses some; the assay was immunoSEQ multiplex PCR. The sample shows about 130,000 clones, approximately 80% of them seen only once. Source material: PBMCs. The V and J genes are TRBV5-8 and TRBJ1-2; D possibly corresponds to TRBD1 (5 bases). The sequence came from a girl between 2 and 10 years old in good health and CMV-seronegative. CDR3 DNA: TGTGCCAGCAGCTTGGCAGGGAACTATGGCTACACCTTC. This translates into CASSLAGNYGYTF.